The clone carrying this T cell receptor beta chain was observed many times. These data belong to a study of molecular identifiers for immune sequencing clone quantification. Each CDR3 protein is one row after TCRdb ran MiXCR on the PCR reads. The repertoire holds some 680,000 distinct CDR3 sequences, with about 25% as singletons. Trimming removed 4 bases from V and 5 bases from J; junction bases left unmatched: 3. The CDR3 is 13 amino acids. Germline V gene lookup returns CDR1 SGHDT and CDR2 YYEEEE. The specimen was naive CD8+ T cells from blood, with Jurkat cell RNA spiked in. Indicated subset: FACS-sorted CD8+CD4-CCR7+CD45RA+ naive T cells. This chain joins TRBV5-6 and TRBJ1-5, with TRBD1 matching 7 bases. The receptor's source is a human donor in good health. Some libraries in this study had Jurkat cell RNA spiked in. This CDR3 is CASSLTGDQPQHF. The CDR3 region has the DNA TGTGCCAGCAGCCTTACAGGGGATCAGCCCCAGCATTTT. Combining the CDR3 with reference TRBV5-6 and TRBJ1-5 gives the whole variable domain DAGVTQSPTHLIKTRGQQVTLRCSPKSGHDTVSWYQQALGQGPQFIFQYYEEEERQRGNFPDRFSGHQFPNYSSELNVNALLLGDSALYLCASSLTGDQPQHFGDGTRLSIL.